These 9 T cell receptor beta chains came from one sample sequenced in a study of blood T cell repertoires in COVID-19. TCRdb's copy holds only in-frame clones and misses some; the assay was immunoSEQ multiplex PCR. This sample has some 100,000 clones, with over 75% found just once. The sample consisted of peripheral blood. These receptors came from a man aged 25-45 years in a cohort sampled during active COVID-19.

This chain joins TRBV6-5 and TRBJ1-2; the D gene is possibly TRBD1 (5 bases). The germline V gene encodes CDR1 MNHEY and CDR2 SVGAGI. With 5 bases removed from V and 8 bases from J, the gap between germline ends came to 12 bases. The CDR3 contains 12 residues. CDR3 sequence: CASSLQGNGYTF. CDR3 coding DNA: TGTGCCAGCAGTCTCCAGGGTAACGGCTACACCTTC.

The V call is TRBV11-2, the J call TRBJ1-4, with D possibly TRBD1 on 5 matching bases. Germline V lookup: CDR1 SGHAT, CDR2 FQNNGV. V lost 4 bases and J 6 bases, leaving 15 bases between the germline ends. This CDR3 has 15 residues. CDR3 sequence (DNA): TGTGCCAGCAGCTACTTCGGAGCGGGGGATGAAAAACTGTTTTTT. This gives the protein CASSYFGAGDEKLFF.

In its sample, this clone was seen once. V usage is TRBV18 and J usage is TRBJ2-1; D perhaps matches TRBD1 (6 bases). The length of the CDR3 is 15 residues. CDR1 is KGHSH, CDR2 LQKENI, per germline. Trimming took 0 bases from V and 8 from J, leaving 14 bases between them. The CDR3, as DNA: TGTGCCAGCTCACCACCGCCACAGGGCCCCGATGAGCAGTTCTTC. As protein: CASSPPPQGPDEQFF. Looking up the rest from reference TRBV18 and TRBJ2-1 gives the full variable domain: NAGVMQNPRHLVRRRGQEARLRCSPMKGHSHVYWYRQLPEEGLKFMVYLQKENIIDESGMPKERFSAEFPKEGPSILRIQQVVRGDSAAYFCASSPPPQGPDEQFFGPGTRLTVL.

This chain connects TRBV2 to TRBJ1-2; perhaps TRBD1 as D (5 bases). V lost 2 bases to trimming and J lost 11 bases, with 15 bases between them. The V gene's germline CDR1 is SNHLY and CDR2 FYNNEI. The CDR3 runs to 13 residues. The DNA of the CDR3 is TGTGCCAGCAGTGAAACTCAAGGGAGGGGTTACACCTTC. Translating it yields CASSETQGRGYTF.

The chain carries TRBV7-9 and TRBJ2-7; 7 nucleotides match TRBD2. V lost 5 bases and J lost 7; bases outside the gene matches: 11. Germline-derived CDR1 and CDR2 are SEHNR and FQNEAQ (reference sequence). The CDR3 is made up of 14 amino acids. CDR3 DNA: TGTGCCAGCAGCCCCCTCCGGGGGGTTGCGGAGCAGTACTTC. Translated: CASSPLRGVAEQYF.

V is TRBV3-1 (or the pseudogene TRBV3-2) and J is TRBJ1-2; 7 nucleotides match TRBD1. The germline gives CDR1 LGHDT, CDR2 YNNKEL (reference sequence). The length of the CDR3 is 16 residues. The V and J ends lost 0 bases and 5 bases, in that order; junction bases with no gene match: 9. The CDR3, as DNA: TGTGCCAGCAGCCAAGATCCGGGAGGGGGCGGTTATGGCTACACCTTC. As protein: CASSQDPGGGGYGYTF.

V gene TRBV18 combines with J gene TRBJ2-1; 7 nucleotides match TRBD1. The V segment lost 3 bases and the J segment 6 bases; nucleotides outside the gene matches: 11. Germline V lookup: CDR1 KGHSH, CDR2 LQKENI. The CDR3 has 16 amino acids. The CDR3 region is CASSPTDRVRVNEQFF. CDR3 DNA: TGTGCCAGCTCACCGACCGACAGGGTTAGAGTCAATGAGCAGTTCTTC. Full variable domain (rest looked up from reference TRBV18 and TRBJ2-1): NAGVMQNPRHLVRRRGQEARLRCSPMKGHSHVYWYRQLPEEGLKFMVYLQKENIIDESGMPKERFSAEFPKEGPSILRIQQVVRGDSAAYFCASSPTDRVRVNEQFFGPGTRLTVL.

DNA of the CDR3: TGTGCCAGAAGCGCTCTGTTGGGGGGGTCTGAAAAACTGTTTTTT. Translated, it gives CARSALLGGSEKLFF. The rearrangement links TRBV5-3 to TRBJ1-4; weak D call: TRBD1 (5 bases). TRBV5-3 is an open reading frame whose function is uncertain. V lost 4 bases to trimming and J lost 7 bases, with 17 bases between them. This CDR3 is built from 15 residues.

This chain joins TRBV2 and TRBJ2-7; the D gene is possibly TRBD1 (8 bases). V gave up 4 bases and J gave up 2 bases, with 18 bases separating them. This CDR3 region has 16 residues. The V gene's germline CDR1 is SNHLY and CDR2 FYNNEI. In nucleotides, the CDR3 is TGTGCCAGCAGTGGAACGCGGGGGACAGGAGCCTACGAGCAGTACTTC. Amino acids: CASSGTRGTGAYEQYF.